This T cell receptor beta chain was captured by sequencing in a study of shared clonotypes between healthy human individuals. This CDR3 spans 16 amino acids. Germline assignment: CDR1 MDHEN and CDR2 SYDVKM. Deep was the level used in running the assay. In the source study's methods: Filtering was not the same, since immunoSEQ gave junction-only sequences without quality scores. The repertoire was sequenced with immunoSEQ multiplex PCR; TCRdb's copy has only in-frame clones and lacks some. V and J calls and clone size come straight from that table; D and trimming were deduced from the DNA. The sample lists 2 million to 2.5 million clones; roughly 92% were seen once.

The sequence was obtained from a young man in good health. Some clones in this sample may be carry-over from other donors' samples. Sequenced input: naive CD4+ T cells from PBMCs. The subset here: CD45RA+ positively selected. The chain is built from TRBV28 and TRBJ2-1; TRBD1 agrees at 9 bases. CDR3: CASLGQGSSSYNEQFF. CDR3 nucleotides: TGTGCTTCGCTGGGACAGGGCTCGAGCTCCTACAATGAGCAGTTCTTC.